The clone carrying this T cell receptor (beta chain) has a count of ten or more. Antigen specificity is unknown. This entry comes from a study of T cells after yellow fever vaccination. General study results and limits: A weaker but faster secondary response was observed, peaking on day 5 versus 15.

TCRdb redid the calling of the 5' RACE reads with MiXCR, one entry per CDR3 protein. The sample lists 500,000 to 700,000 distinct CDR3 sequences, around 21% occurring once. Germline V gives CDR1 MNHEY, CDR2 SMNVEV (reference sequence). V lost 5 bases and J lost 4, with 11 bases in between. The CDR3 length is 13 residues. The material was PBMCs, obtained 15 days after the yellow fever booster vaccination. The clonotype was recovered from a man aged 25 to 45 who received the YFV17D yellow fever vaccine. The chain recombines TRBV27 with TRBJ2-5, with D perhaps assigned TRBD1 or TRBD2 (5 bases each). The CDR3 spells CASSLRGPETQYF. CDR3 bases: TGTGCCAGCAGTCTCCGGGGCCCAGAGACCCAGTACTTC.